Shown below are 10 T cell receptor beta chains from a single sample sequenced in a study of blood T cell repertoires in COVID-19. TCRdb's table, derived via immunoSEQ multiplex PCR, lists solely in-frame clones and lacks some. Of approximately 97,000 clones detected, 90% appear once; the ten largest clones hold about 1.7%. What was sequenced was peripheral blood. These receptors originate from a man aged 55 to 69 with acute or convalescent COVID-19.

V and J are TRBV2 and TRBJ1-1; D perhaps matches TRBD1 (5 bases). CDR1 and CDR2 (germline): SNHLY, FYNNEI. V dropped 6 bases and J dropped 1 base, with 12 bases sitting between them. CDR3 length: 14 residues. CDR3 protein: CASRTRQKNTEAFF. CDR3 sequence (DNA): TGTGCCAGCAGGACCAGACAGAAGAACACTGAAGCTTTCTTT.

V is TRBV5-1 and J is TRBJ2-3; no definite D call. V shed 4 bases and J shed 3 bases, with 12 bases lying between them. This CDR3 comprises 14 residues. Germline V gene lookup returns CDR1 SGHRS and CDR2 YFSETQ. The CDR3 nucleotides are TGCGCCAGCAGCCCCGAGTCACCTACAGATACGCAGTATTTT. Translating it yields CASSPESPTDTQYF.

V and J are TRBV5-6 and TRBJ2-7; 8 bases are a match to TRBD1. This CDR3 is 14 amino acids long. Losses at the gene ends were 4 bases for V and 7 bases for J; bases not matched to a gene: 10. The germline V gene has CDR1 SGHDT and CDR2 YYEEEE. The CDR3: CASSPRQGSSEQYV. CDR3 coding DNA: TGTGCCAGCAGCCCTAGACAGGGGTCCTCTGAGCAGTACGTC.

This clone was seen just once. The chain recombines TRBV16 with TRBJ1-1; no reliable D call. V was pared by 4 bases and J by 8 bases, with 11 bases between. CDR1 and CDR2 from the germline V gene are KGHSY and FQNENV. This CDR3 is built from 12 residues. The CDR3 here is CASSPLVAEAFF. The DNA for the CDR3 is TGTGCCAGCAGCCCCTTGGTTGCGGAAGCTTTCTTT. Full variable domain (missing parts from reference TRBV16 and TRBJ1-1): GEEVAQTPKHLVRGEGQKAKLYCAPIKGHSYVFWYQQVLKNEFKFLISFQNENVFDETGMPKERFSAKCLPNSPCSLEIQATKLEDSAVYFCASSPLVAEAFFGQGTRLTVV.

The chain combines TRBV10-3 with TRBJ2-5, with 11 bases identical to TRBD2. After removal of 9 bases from V and 4 bases from J, the junction contained 1 base not matched to a gene. Germline CDR1 is ENHRY and CDR2 is SYGVKD. This CDR3 is built from 12 residues. The CDR3 loop reads CAIGTSGETQYF. CDR3 in DNA: TGTGCCATAGGGACTAGCGGAGAGACCCAGTACTTC.

J is TRBJ2-4 and V is TRBV5-6, with D hard to call. The CDR3 spans 12 residues. CDR1 and CDR2 (germline): SGHDT, YYEEEE. V lost 4 bases and J 10 bases, leaving 12 bases between the germline ends. CDR3 protein: CASSPMIEIQYF. CDR3 bases: TGTGCCAGCAGCCCGATGATCGAGATTCAGTACTTC.

V usage is TRBV20-1 and J usage is TRBJ1-1, with 7 positions matching TRBD1. V dropped 5 bases and J dropped 6; count of bases not matched to a gene: 3. The CDR3 has 11 amino acids. Germline V gene sequence: CDR1 DFQATT, CDR2 SNEGSKA (reference sequence). CDR3 nucleotides: TGCAGTGCTGGCGGGACAGCTGAAGCTTTCTTT. It translates to CSAGGTAEAFF.

DNA of the CDR3: TGTGCCAGCAGCCACCCTGCGCAGGGGGCAAAACTGTTTTTT. Translated: CASSHPAQGAKLFF. This chain joins TRBV5-6 and TRBJ1-4; 8 bases are shared with TRBD1. Germline V gene sequence: CDR1 SGHDT, CDR2 YYEEEE. Germline trimming cut 4 bases from V and 10 bases from J; bases unmatched to any gene: 9. The CDR3 loop spans 14 amino acids.

The CDR3 region has the DNA TGTGCCAGCAGCTTCGACAGGGGCTCTGGAAACACCATATATTTT. This encodes CASSFDRGSGNTIYF. The chain carries TRBV7-6 and TRBJ1-3, with 8 nucleotides matching TRBD1. The CDR3 spans 15 residues. CDR1 is SGHVS, CDR2 FNYEAQ, per germline. The trim removed 3 bases at V and 0 bases at J, leaving 1 base unmatched. The full variable domain, completed using reference TRBV7-6 and TRBJ1-3, is GAGVSQSPRYKVTKRGQDVALRCDPISGHVSLYWYRQALGQGPEFLTYFNYEAQQDKSGLPNDRFSAERPEGSISTLTIQRTEQRDSAMYRCASSFDRGSGNTIYFGEGSWLTVV.

The chain is built from TRBV4-2 and TRBJ2-1; D might be TRBD2 (6 bases). Germline V CDR1 and CDR2: LGHNA, YNFKEQ. CDR3 length equals 14 residues. The V end was cut by 2 bases, the J end by 15 bases, with 20 bases between. This chain's CDR3 is CASSQTRVEGPRFF. For the CDR3, the DNA is TGTGCCAGCAGCCAAACGAGGGTGGAGGGCCCAAGGTTCTTC.